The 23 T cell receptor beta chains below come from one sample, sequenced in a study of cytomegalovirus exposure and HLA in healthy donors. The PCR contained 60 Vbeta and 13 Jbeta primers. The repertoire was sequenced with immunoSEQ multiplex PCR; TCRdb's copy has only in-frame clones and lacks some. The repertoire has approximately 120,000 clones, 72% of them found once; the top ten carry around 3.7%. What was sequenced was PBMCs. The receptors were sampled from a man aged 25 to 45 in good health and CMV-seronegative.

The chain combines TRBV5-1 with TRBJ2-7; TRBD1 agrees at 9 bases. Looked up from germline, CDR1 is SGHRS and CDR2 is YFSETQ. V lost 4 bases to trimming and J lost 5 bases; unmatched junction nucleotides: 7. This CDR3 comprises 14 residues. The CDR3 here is CASSPGTGSNEQYF. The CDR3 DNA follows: TGCGCCAGCAGCCCCGGGACAGGGAGCAACGAGCAGTACTTC.

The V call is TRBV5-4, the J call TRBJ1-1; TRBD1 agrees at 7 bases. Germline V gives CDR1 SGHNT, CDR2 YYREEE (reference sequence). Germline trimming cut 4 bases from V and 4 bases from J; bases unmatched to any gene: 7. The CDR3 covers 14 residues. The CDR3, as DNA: TGTGCCAGCAGCCTCGACAGGGCGGCCACTGAAGCTTTCTTT. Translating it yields CASSLDRAATEAFF.

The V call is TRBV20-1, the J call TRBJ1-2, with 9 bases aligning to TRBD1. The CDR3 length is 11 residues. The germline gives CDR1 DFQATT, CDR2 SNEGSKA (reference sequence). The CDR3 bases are TGCGCTCCGGGACAGGGATTTGGCTACACCTTC. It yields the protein CAPGQGFGYTF.

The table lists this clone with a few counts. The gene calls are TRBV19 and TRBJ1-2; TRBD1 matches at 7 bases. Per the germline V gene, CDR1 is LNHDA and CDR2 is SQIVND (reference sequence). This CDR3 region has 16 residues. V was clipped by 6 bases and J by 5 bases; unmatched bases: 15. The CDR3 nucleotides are TGTGCCAGTAGCTCTAACCCCCGACAGGGCCAATATGGCTACACCTTC. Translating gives CASSSNPRQGQYGYTF.

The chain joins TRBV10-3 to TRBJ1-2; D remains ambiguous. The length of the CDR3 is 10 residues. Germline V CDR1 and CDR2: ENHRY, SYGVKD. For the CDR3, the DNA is TGTGCACCGGGAGGCTATGGCTACACCTTC. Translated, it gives CAPGGYGYTF.

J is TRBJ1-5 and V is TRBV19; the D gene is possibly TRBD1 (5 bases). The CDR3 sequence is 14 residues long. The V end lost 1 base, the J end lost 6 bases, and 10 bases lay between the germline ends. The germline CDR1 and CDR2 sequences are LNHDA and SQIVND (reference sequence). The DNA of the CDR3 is TGTGCCAGTAGTATAGTACCCCAGGGTCAGCCCCAGCATTTT. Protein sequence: CASSIVPQGQPQHF.

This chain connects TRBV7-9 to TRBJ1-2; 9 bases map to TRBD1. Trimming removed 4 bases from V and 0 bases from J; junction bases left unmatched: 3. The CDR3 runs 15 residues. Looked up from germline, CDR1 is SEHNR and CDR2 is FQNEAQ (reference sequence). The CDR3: CASSSWDRANYGYTF. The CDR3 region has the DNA TGTGCCAGCAGCTCCTGGGACAGGGCTAACTATGGCTACACCTTC.

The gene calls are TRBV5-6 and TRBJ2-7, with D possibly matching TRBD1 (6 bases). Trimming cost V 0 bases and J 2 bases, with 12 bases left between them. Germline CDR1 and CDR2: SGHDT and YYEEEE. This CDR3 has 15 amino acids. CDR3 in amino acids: CASSLALGDTYEQYF. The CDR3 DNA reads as TGTGCCAGCAGCTTGGCCTTAGGGGACACCTACGAGCAGTACTTC. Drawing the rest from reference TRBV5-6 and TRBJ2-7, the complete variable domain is DAGVTQSPTHLIKTRGQQVTLRCSPKSGHDTVSWYQQALGQGPQFIFQYYEEEERQRGNFPDRFSGHQFPNYSSELNVNALLLGDSALYLCASSLALGDTYEQYFGPGTRLTVT.

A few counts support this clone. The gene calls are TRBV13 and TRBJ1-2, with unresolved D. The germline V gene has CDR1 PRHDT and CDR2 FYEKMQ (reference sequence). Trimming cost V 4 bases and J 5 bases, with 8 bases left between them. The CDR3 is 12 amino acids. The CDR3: CASSSQWYGYTF. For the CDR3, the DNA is TGTGCCAGCAGCTCACAATGGTATGGCTACACCTTC.

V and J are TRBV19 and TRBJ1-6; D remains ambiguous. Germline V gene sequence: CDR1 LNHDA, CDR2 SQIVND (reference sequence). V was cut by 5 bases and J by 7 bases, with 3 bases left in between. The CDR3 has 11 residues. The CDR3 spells CASSQNSPLHF. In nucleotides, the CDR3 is TGTGCCAGTAGTCAGAATTCACCCCTCCACTTT.

CDR3 nucleotides: TGTGCCAGTCAAGGGGATGTTGTCGGGGGCTCTGGGGCCAACGTCCTGACTTTC. It specifies CASQGDVVGGSGANVLTF. The chain recombines TRBV19 with TRBJ2-6; D may be TRBD2 (6 bases). The CDR3 length is 18 residues. Germline V gene lookup returns CDR1 LNHDA and CDR2 SQIVND (reference sequence). Trimming cost V 8 bases and J 0 bases, with 20 bases left between them.

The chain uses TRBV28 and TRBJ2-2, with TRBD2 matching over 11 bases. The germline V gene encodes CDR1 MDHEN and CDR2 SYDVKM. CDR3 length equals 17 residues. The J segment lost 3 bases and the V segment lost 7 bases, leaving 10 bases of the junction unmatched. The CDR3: CASTFTSGGRYTGELFF. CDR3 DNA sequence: TGTGCCAGCACCTTCACTAGCGGGGGAAGGTACACCGGGGAGCTGTTTTTT.

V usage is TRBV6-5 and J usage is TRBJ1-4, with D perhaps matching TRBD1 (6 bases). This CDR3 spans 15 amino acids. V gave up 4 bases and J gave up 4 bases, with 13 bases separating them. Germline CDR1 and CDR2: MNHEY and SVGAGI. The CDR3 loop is CASSFQTGYNEKLFF. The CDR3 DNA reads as TGTGCCAGCAGTTTCCAGACAGGATATAATGAAAAACTGTTTTTT.

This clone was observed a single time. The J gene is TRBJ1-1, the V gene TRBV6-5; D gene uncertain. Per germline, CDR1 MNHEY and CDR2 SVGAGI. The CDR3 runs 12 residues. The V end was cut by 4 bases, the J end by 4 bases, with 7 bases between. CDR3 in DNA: TGTGCCAGCAGTTCGAGTAGCACTGAAGCTTTCTTT. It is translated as CASSSSSTEAFF.

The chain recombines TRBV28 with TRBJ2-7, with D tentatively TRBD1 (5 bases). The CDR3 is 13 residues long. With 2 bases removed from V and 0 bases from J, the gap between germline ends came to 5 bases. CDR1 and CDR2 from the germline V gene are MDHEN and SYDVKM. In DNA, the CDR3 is TGTGCCAGCAGTTTAGGGGCCTCCTACGAGCAGTACTTC. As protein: CASSLGASYEQYF. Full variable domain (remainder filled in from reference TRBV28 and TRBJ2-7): DVKVTQSSRYLVKRTGEKVFLECVQDMDHENMFWYRQDPGLGLRLIYFSYDVKMKEKGDIPEGYSVSREKKERFSLILESASTNQTSMYLCASSLGASYEQYFGPGTRLTVT.

CDR3 loop: CSVVVVPGANVLTF. The DNA of the CDR3 is TGCAGCGTTGTAGTGGTGCCTGGGGCCAACGTCCTGACTTTC. The V gene is TRBV29-1, the J gene TRBJ2-6; D is ambiguous. The CDR3 runs 14 residues. Germline CDR1 SQVTM, CDR2 ANQGSEA. V shed 4 bases and J shed 2 bases, with 9 bases lying between them.

The CDR3 bases are TGTGCCAGCAGCCCCGACAGGAACTATGGCTACACCTTC. It codes for CASSPDRNYGYTF. The chain employs TRBV9 and TRBJ1-2; tentatively, D is TRBD1 (6 bases). The germline V gene encodes CDR1 SGDLS and CDR2 YYNGEE. The CDR3 is 13 residues long. V lost 4 bases and J lost 2, with 9 bases in between.

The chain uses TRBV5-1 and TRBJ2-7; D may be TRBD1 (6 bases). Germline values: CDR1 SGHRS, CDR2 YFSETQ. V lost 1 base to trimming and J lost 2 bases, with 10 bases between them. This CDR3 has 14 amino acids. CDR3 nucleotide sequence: TGCGCCAGCAGCTTGTCAGGGGAAGCCTACGAGCAGTACTTC. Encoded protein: CASSLSGEAYEQYF. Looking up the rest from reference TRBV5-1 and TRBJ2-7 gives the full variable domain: KAGVTQTPRYLIKTRGQQVTLSCSPISGHRSVSWYQQTPGQGLQFLFEYFSETQRNKGNFPGRFSGRQFSNSRSEMNVSTLELGDSALYLCASSLSGEAYEQYFGPGTRLTVT.

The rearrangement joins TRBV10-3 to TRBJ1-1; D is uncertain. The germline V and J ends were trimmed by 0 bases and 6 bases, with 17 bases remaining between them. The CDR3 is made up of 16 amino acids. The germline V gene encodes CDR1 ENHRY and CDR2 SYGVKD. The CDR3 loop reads CAISESSLSYIPEAFF. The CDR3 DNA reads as TGTGCCATCAGTGAGTCGAGTCTTTCGTATATTCCTGAAGCTTTCTTT.

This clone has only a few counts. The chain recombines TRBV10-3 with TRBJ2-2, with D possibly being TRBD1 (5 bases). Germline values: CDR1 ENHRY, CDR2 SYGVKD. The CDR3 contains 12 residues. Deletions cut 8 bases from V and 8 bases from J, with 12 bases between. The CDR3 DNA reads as TGTGCCATCCCAGGGTTTACTGGGGAGCTGTTTTTT. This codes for CAIPGFTGELFF.

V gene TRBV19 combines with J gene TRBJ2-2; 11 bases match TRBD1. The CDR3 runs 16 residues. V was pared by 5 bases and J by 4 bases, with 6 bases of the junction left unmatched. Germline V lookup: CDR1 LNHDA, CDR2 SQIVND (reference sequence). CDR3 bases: TGTGCCAGTAGTCTCGGACAGGGGGCCGGCACCGGGGAGCTGTTTTTT. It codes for CASSLGQGAGTGELFF.

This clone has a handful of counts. CDR3 in DNA: TGTGCCATCGGCAGGGGAGAGGGAAACACCATATATTTT. Protein sequence: CAIGRGEGNTIYF. The chain links TRBV10-3 to TRBJ1-3; possible D gene TRBD1, 6 bases. The V gene's germline CDR1 is ENHRY and CDR2 SYGVKD. V lost 8 bases, J lost 4 bases, and 12 bases lay in between. The CDR3 contains 13 residues.

DNA for the CDR3: TGTGCCATCAGTGAGTTGGGACAGGGTGAAGAAAAACTGTTTTTT. Protein sequence: CAISELGQGEEKLFF. V gene TRBV10-3 combines with J gene TRBJ1-4; 9 positions match TRBD1. V lost 1 base to trimming and J lost 8 bases; unmatched junction nucleotides: 5. This CDR3 contains 15 residues. Germline CDR1 and CDR2: ENHRY and SYGVKD.